The TCR beta chain under discussion was sequenced for a study of blood T cell repertoires in COVID-19 (dated by TCRdb to 2020 to 2022). Regarding the study in general: The collaborator samples originated in the United States, Italy and Spain and spanned the acute and convalescent phases of COVID-19. A freely available public database, intended as a resource for researchers studying the immune response to SARS-CoV-2, is where the repertoires were released. Sample metadata almost always included a de-identified subject ID, COVID-19 status, age in years and sex. Subjects who had been exposed to COVID-19, were actively infected with it, or had recovered from it provided the deeply sampled blood TCRbeta repertoires that made up the dataset. The prospective study material was composed of cDNA or gDNA derived from T cells, B-cell-depleted T cells, or PBMCs. The samples were drawn from two sources: the first 160 participants of the ongoing ImmuneRACE study, and over 950 subjects contributed by 6 global collaborators. HLA class I and class II types, where available, came from metadata supplied by the sample provider rather than from assay-based typing. Points the paper makes about the study in general: Clinical and demographic metadata were provided uncurated, with the amount varying by source and participant.

Sequences PRHDT (CDR1) and FYEKMQ (CDR2) are obtained from the germline V gene (reference sequence). Including cysteine and phenylalanine, the CDR3 has 14 amino acids. Solely the CDR3 DNA is kept, with 42 bases framed from the first base. V drops 5 bases and J drops 1 base, leaving 11 bases in between. The collaborating institutions used their own protocols to collect whole blood in K2EDTA tubes. For TCRbeta analysis, collaborators shipped samples in one of three forms: frozen whole blood, isolated PBMCs, or DNA extracted from either of those sample types. TCRbeta CDR3 regions were amplified from genomic DNA using the immunoSEQ Assay, a bias-controlled multiplex PCR. Per the source publication's procedure: The number of nucleated cells in each sample was estimated by amplification of reference gene primers within the assay. To quantify the absolute abundance of each unique TCRbeta CDR3 rearrangement, sequence reads were collapsed and filtered. For each sample, productive Simpson clonality was calculated as the square root of Simpson's diversity index across productive rearrangements. Imported from immuneACCESS, the table was reduced by TCRdb to in-frame sequences with V and J called. These copies leave out some clones; in studies compared against another copy, an unresolved V gene accounts for under half, and the cause of the remainder is not known. V and J calls and clone size follow that table, whereas D and trimming were derived from the DNA. This sample lists 95,000 or so clones; approximately 88% were detected once. Together, the top ten hold 3% to 4% of the sample.

With respect to this clone: The antigen this receptor binds is unknown. No much larger clone exists at a distance of one base, and base qualities are not known.

Sequenced material: peripheral blood. This clonotype originated in a woman aged 65 to 85 with acute or convalescent COVID-19. Recombination joined TRBV13 with TRBJ1-1; a tentative D match to TRBD1 spans 5 bases. The DNA sequence is given as TGTGCCAGCAGCCTTGTTCAGGGGAACACTGAAGCTTTCTTT. Its product reads: CASSLVQGNTEAFF.